This T cell receptor (beta chain) was sequenced in a study of OX40 agonist ivuxolimab in advanced cancers. Overall study: Three dose-escalation patients had partial responses: one with hepatocellular carcinoma and two with cutaneous melanoma.

Study-level points and caveats: In CD8+ T cells, expanded clones were on average more numerous than in CD4+.

About this clone: The antigen remains undetermined.

This CDR3 spans 13 amino acids. The ends were cut back, 7 bases at V and 4 bases at J, with 11 bases in the middle. Germline V gene data show CDR1 as SEHNR and CDR2 as FQNEAQ (reference sequence). Using immunoSEQ multiplex PCR, the repertoire was profiled, and TCRdb retains in-frame clones only, with some absent. The data show about 54,000 clones, 80% to 95% seen once. Material: CD4+ or CD8+ T cells sorted from blood, obtained in a trial of the OX40 agonist ivuxolimab. The chain links TRBV7-9 to TRBJ2-1; D is ambiguous. The receptor comes from an adult with an advanced solid tumor such as melanoma, head and neck, liver or kidney cancer. The CDR3 region has the DNA TGTGCCAGCAACACCCCCTCTTACAATGAGCAGTTCTTC. Residues: CASNTPSYNEQFF.